The 27 T cell receptor beta chains presented below share a single source sample, sequenced in a study of T-cell reconstitution after alpha-beta-depleted transplantation in children. Researchers prepared the TCRbeta library using unique molecular identifiers, the study reports. TCRdb redid the calling of the PCR reads with MiXCR, one entry per CDR3 protein. The sample has just over 950,000 distinct CDR3 sequences, less than 30% seen once. Material: PBMCs, mostly from graft donor cells, obtained 360 days after TCRalphabeta/CD19-depleted stem cell transplant. These receptors all come from a boy younger than two who had a stem cell transplant for SCID, so the T cells may come from the graft donor.

This clonotype is a singleton in its sample. The chain links TRBV6-1 to TRBJ2-1; D is possibly TRBD1 (5 bases). Per germline, CDR1 MNHNS and CDR2 SASEGT. The V gene lost 6 bases and the J gene lost 3 bases, with 12 bases spanning the gap. The CDR3 has 14 residues. DNA for the CDR3: TGTGCCAGCAGACAGGTGGCGGACTACAATGAGCAGTTCTTC. Protein sequence: CASRQVADYNEQFF.

This rearrangement joins TRBV5-5 to TRBJ2-6; the D is unclear. CDR3 length: 14 residues. CDR1 and CDR2 (germline): SGHKS, YYEKEE (reference sequence). V lost 8 bases and J lost 0, with 9 bases in between. In DNA, the CDR3 is TGTGCCAGTCTTTACGACTCTGGGGCCAACGTCCTGACTTTC. Amino acids: CASLYDSGANVLTF.

The chain's CDR3 is CASSLSTGIGSYNSPLHF. CDR3 sequence (DNA): TGTGCCAGCAGTTTAAGTACCGGGATCGGTTCCTATAATTCACCCCTCCACTTT. The chain joins TRBV27 to TRBJ1-6; D is undetermined. This CDR3 has 18 amino acids. V was cut by 2 bases and J by 1 base, with 15 bases left in between. Germline values: CDR1 MNHEY, CDR2 SMNVEV (reference sequence).

This clonotype came up a few times. The chain recombines TRBV20-1 with TRBJ1-3; the match to TRBD1 covers 7 bases. V was clipped by 6 bases and J by 3 bases; unmatched bases: 8. In germline, CDR1 is DFQATT, CDR2 SNEGSKA (reference sequence). This CDR3 contains 14 residues. The CDR3 DNA follows: TGCAGTGCGGGTGGGACAGCCGATGGAAACACCATATATTTT. It yields the protein CSAGGTADGNTIYF.

This clonotype was detected only a few times. This chain uses TRBV4-1 with TRBJ2-3; D is uncertain. The length of the CDR3 is 15 residues. Between the trimmed V and J ends, which lost 3 bases and 0 bases, there was a span of 10 bases. Germline CDR1 is MGHRA and CDR2 is YSYEKL. Here the CDR3 DNA reads TGCGCCAGCAGCCAGTTGTACGGTAGCACAGATACGCAGTATTTT. Its translation: CASSQLYGSTDTQYF.

In its sample, this clonotype was seen a few times. V gene TRBV4-1 combines with J gene TRBJ2-7; possible D gene TRBD1, 5 bases. The V gene's germline CDR1 is MGHRA and CDR2 YSYEKL. The V end lost 2 bases, the J end lost 11 bases, and 16 bases lay between the germline ends. This CDR3 has 13 residues. In DNA, the CDR3 is TGCGCCAGCAGCCAAAATGGGAAGATAGGGGAGTACTTC. This sequence encodes CASSQNGKIGEYF.

The rearrangement uses TRBV12-3 or TRBV12-4 and TRBJ1-6, with D unresolved. The CDR3 runs to 15 residues. Between the trimmed V and J ends, which lost 5 bases and 10 bases, there was a span of 18 bases. The CDR3 DNA reads as TGTGCCAGCAGTCCGCTCGGACGGGTTAACTCACCCCTCCACTTT. Amino acids: CASSPLGRVNSPLHF.

This chain joins TRBV20-1 and TRBJ2-7; 8 bases agree with TRBD2. This CDR3 comprises 13 residues. Germline V CDR1 and CDR2: DFQATT, SNEGSKA (reference sequence). Trimming cost V 4 bases and J 2 bases; bases outside gene matches: 4. This chain's CDR3 is CSATGGLTYEQYF. In DNA, the CDR3 is TGCAGTGCTACGGGGGGGCTGACCTACGAGCAGTACTTC.

This chain connects TRBV5-6 to TRBJ2-7, with D possibly matching TRBD1 (6 bases). The CDR3 length is 15 residues. Germline V gives CDR1 SGHDT, CDR2 YYEEEE. The V end lost 4 bases, the J end lost 6 bases, and 20 bases lay between the germline ends. The CDR3 DNA is TGTGCCAGCAGCGCCTTTTCAGGGGTTGGCGGCGAGCAGTACTTC. It yields the protein CASSAFSGVGGEQYF.

This clonotype was detected a few times. The chain is built from TRBV9 and TRBJ2-3; D call uncertain. Between the trimmed V and J ends, which lost 0 bases and 3 bases, there was a span of 5 bases. This CDR3 has 13 amino acids. Germline lookup yields CDR1 SGDLS and CDR2 YYNGEE. The CDR3 sequence: CASSVEETDTQYF. In DNA, the CDR3 is TGTGCCAGCAGCGTAGAGGAGACAGATACGCAGTATTTT.

This chain connects TRBV12-3 or TRBV12-4 to TRBJ2-1; 12 bases are a match to TRBD2. The CDR3 extends over 16 amino acids. The J segment lost 9 bases and the V segment lost 3 bases, leaving 9 bases of the junction unmatched. The CDR3 sequence is CASSFSASGGGGEQFF. Here the CDR3 DNA reads TGTGCCAGCAGTTTTTCGGCTAGCGGGGGGGGCGGTGAGCAGTTCTTC.

This clonotype was seen a handful of times. The chain couples TRBV28 to TRBJ2-5, with 10 nucleotides matching TRBD1. Germline loops: CDR1 MDHEN, CDR2 SYDVKM. V lost 3 bases and J lost 5; bases outside the gene matches: 6. This CDR3 spans 15 amino acids. The CDR3 bases are TGTGCCAGCAGTTTCCCGACAGGGGGCTGGGAGACCCAGTACTTC. Its translation is CASSFPTGGWETQYF.

V and J are TRBV29-1 and TRBJ2-7; D is perhaps TRBD1 (6 bases). The CDR3 totals 14 residues. Per germline, CDR1 SQVTM and CDR2 ANQGSEA. V lost 4 bases to trimming and J lost 0 bases, with 13 bases between them. The CDR3 reads CSVAGATASYEQYF. CDR3 DNA: TGCAGCGTTGCAGGGGCAACCGCCTCCTACGAGCAGTACTTC.

The rearrangement links TRBV12-3 or TRBV12-4 to TRBJ1-1; D is unclear. With 5 bases removed from V and 6 bases from J, the gap between germline ends came to 13 bases. The CDR3 is 13 amino acids. The CDR3 protein is CASSGPGNAEAFF. For the CDR3, the DNA is TGTGCCAGCAGTGGCCCTGGCAACGCTGAAGCTTTCTTT.

This sequence joins TRBV20-1 and TRBJ2-2, with TRBD2 matching over 11 bases. The germline V gene has CDR1 DFQATT and CDR2 SNEGSKA (reference sequence). The junction had 2 bases not matched to a gene; V was cut back by 4 bases and J by 4 bases. This CDR3 spans 14 amino acids. For the CDR3, the DNA is TGCAGTGCTACCCTAGCGGGGGGCACCGGGGAGCTGTTTTTT. This gives the protein CSATLAGGTGELFF.

This clonotype was detected a few times. V is TRBV6-1 and J is TRBJ2-3, with 8 bases that match TRBD2. This CDR3 comprises 14 residues. CDR1 MNHNS and CDR2 SASEGT come from the germline V gene. Germline trimming cut 6 bases from V and 4 bases from J; bases unmatched to any gene: 6. Written as DNA, the CDR3 is TGTGCCAGCAGGATGACTAGCGAGGCAGATACGCAGTATTTT. It translates to CASRMTSEADTQYF.

Only a few counts were recorded for this clonotype. This chain uses TRBV27 with TRBJ1-1, with D possibly TRBD1 on 5 matching bases. CDR1 and CDR2 (germline): MNHEY, SMNVEV (reference sequence). The CDR3 is 14 amino acids. Trimming took off 4 bases at V and 4 bases at J, with 13 bases between the two ends. The CDR3, as DNA: TGTGCCAGCAGTTCCGTGGTGGGGGGCACTGAAGCTTTCTTT. Translated, it gives CASSSVVGGTEAFF.

This chain connects TRBV9 to TRBJ2-3, with D hard to call. The CDR3 extends over 11 amino acids. The V end lost 4 bases, the J end lost 8 bases, and 8 bases lay between the germline ends. CDR1 and CDR2 from the germline V gene are SGDLS and YYNGEE. The CDR3 sequence is CASSLDRTQYF. CDR3 coding DNA: TGTGCCAGCAGCTTGGACCGTACGCAGTATTTT.

This chain uses TRBV30 with TRBJ2-3; a weak D match, TRBD1 (6 bases). The CDR3 runs 12 residues. The germline gives CDR1 GTSNPN, CDR2 SVGIG (reference sequence). The CDR3 bases are TGTGCTTCCACAGGGCCAGGAAATACGCAGTATTTT. This gives the protein CASTGPGNTQYF.

The chain couples TRBV12-3 or TRBV12-4 to TRBJ2-1, with D tentatively TRBD2 (7 bases). This CDR3 is 13 amino acids long. The V and J ends lost 8 bases and 4 bases respectively, with 12 bases between them. The CDR3 sequence: CASAGAGYNEQFF. The CDR3 DNA reads TGTGCCAGCGCGGGGGCGGGGTACAATGAGCAGTTCTTC.

Only a few counts were recorded for this clonotype. The V gene is TRBV18, the J gene TRBJ2-7; 8 bases fit TRBD1. The V and J ends lost 3 bases and 6 bases, in that order; junction bases with no gene match: 10. Germline V gives CDR1 KGHSH, CDR2 LQKENI. CDR3 length: 15 amino acids. The CDR3 loop is CASSPIRGRFSEQYF. CDR3 coding DNA: TGTGCCAGCTCACCCATCAGGGGGCGCTTCAGCGAGCAGTACTTC. Filled out from reference TRBV18 and TRBJ2-7, the complete variable domain reads NAGVMQNPRHLVRRRGQEARLRCSPMKGHSHVYWYRQLPEEGLKFMVYLQKENIIDESGMPKERFSAEFPKEGPSILRIQQVVRGDSAAYFCASSPIRGRFSEQYFGPGTRLTVT.

This clonotype was seen more than once but under ten times. The chain uses TRBV27 and TRBJ2-7; D may be TRBD1 (6 bases). CDR3 length: 14 amino acids. Germline CDR1 MNHEY, CDR2 SMNVEV (reference sequence). V was shortened by 5 bases and J by 4 bases, with 15 bases between the two germline ends. In DNA, the CDR3 is TGTGCCAGCAGTAACCCATGGGGACAATACGAGCAGTACTTC. It encodes CASSNPWGQYEQYF.

This clonotype was counted between two and nine times. The chain has TRBV9 and TRBJ1-2; a possible D gene is TRBD1 (6 bases). The V and J ends lost 0 bases and 7 bases respectively, with 13 bases between them. This CDR3 is 14 amino acids long. CDR1 is SGDLS and CDR2 is YYNGEE in the germline V gene. CDR3 region: CASSVVGGRSGYTF. In DNA form, the CDR3 reads TGTGCCAGCAGCGTAGTGGGGGGGCGCAGTGGCTACACCTTC.

The chain couples TRBV7-2 to TRBJ2-7; D ambiguous. The CDR3 contains 16 residues. Germline CDR1 SGHTA, CDR2 FQGNSA. Trimming left V 5 bases short and J 0 bases short, with 17 bases between. The CDR3 DNA is TGTGCCAGCAGCGCCTACTTTGGGTGGGGCTCCTACGAGCAGTACTTC. It translates to CASSAYFGWGSYEQYF.

The chain carries TRBV19 and TRBJ2-1; possibly TRBD1 or TRBD2 for D (5 bases each). Germline V gene lookup returns CDR1 LNHDA and CDR2 SQIVND (reference sequence). The CDR3 totals 16 residues. V gave up 3 bases and J gave up 1 base, with 13 bases separating them. CDR3 in amino acids: CASSIGGMRSYNEQFF. The CDR3 bases are TGTGCCAGTAGTATTGGGGGAATGAGGTCCTACAATGAGCAGTTCTTC.

This clonotype was detected only a few times. The chain couples TRBV6-2 or TRBV6-3 to TRBJ1-5, with TRBD1 as a possible D gene (6 bases). This CDR3 contains 18 residues. Germline V CDR1 and CDR2: MNHEY, SVGEGT. With 1 base removed from V and 4 bases from J, the gap between germline ends came to 20 bases. The chain's CDR3 is CASSYWTVGGSGNQPQHF. As DNA, the CDR3 is TGTGCCAGCAGTTACTGGACAGTAGGGGGGTCCGGAAATCAGCCCCAGCATTTT.

This clonotype came up a few times. The rearrangement joins TRBV9 to TRBJ2-1, with D possibly being TRBD2 (6 bases). The CDR3 sequence is 17 residues long. Germline V lookup: CDR1 SGDLS, CDR2 YYNGEE. V lost 0 bases and J lost 4, with 17 bases in between. For the CDR3, the DNA is TGTGCCAGCAGCGTAGACGATCGACTAGTAGGGTACAATGAGCAGTTCTTC. Translating it yields CASSVDDRLVGYNEQFF.